These 6 T cell receptor beta chains originate from one sample sequenced in a study of blood T cell repertoires in COVID-19. Data came from immunoSEQ multiplex PCR; TCRdb stores just in-frame clones and leaves some out. The data contain under 80,000 clones, 75% to 85% of them singletons. Source material: peripheral blood. The source is a woman in her sixties or seventies with acute or convalescent COVID-19.

The rearrangement links TRBV12-3 or TRBV12-4 to TRBJ1-2; D unresolved. This CDR3 contains 13 residues. Trimming left V 3 bases short and J 1 base short, with 6 bases between. The chain's CDR3 is CASSFPDNYGYTF. CDR3 sequence (DNA): TGTGCCAGCAGTTTCCCAGATAACTATGGCTACACCTTC.

This clone occurred a few times. The V call is TRBV5-6, the J call TRBJ2-7; D remains unclear. Germline V gives CDR1 SGHDT, CDR2 YYEEEE. The CDR3 runs to 9 residues. V lost 4 bases and J 10 bases, leaving 6 bases between the germline ends. CDR3: CASSRVQYF. CDR3 bases: TGTGCCAGCAGCAGAGTCCAGTACTTC.

This clone was counted a single time. J is TRBJ2-7 and V is TRBV24-1; TRBD2 agrees at 8 bases. The length of the CDR3 is 15 residues. Germline CDR1 reads KGHDR; CDR2 reads SFDVKD. V gave up 3 bases and J gave up 1 base; unmatched junction bases: 4. In DNA, the CDR3 is TGTGCCACCAGTGATCCGAGCGGGGGATCCTACGAGCAGTACTTC. Translated: CATSDPSGGSYEQYF.

This chain connects TRBV3-1 (or the pseudogene TRBV3-2) to TRBJ1-3; no firm D call. This CDR3 is built from 13 residues. CDR1 LGHDT and CDR2 YNNKEL come from the germline V gene (reference sequence). Deletions cut 1 base from V and 4 bases from J, with 5 bases between. The CDR3 protein is CASSQVAGNTIYF. CDR3 nucleotides: TGTGCCAGCAGCCAAGTCGCGGGAAACACCATATATTTT.

The sample holds a few counts of this clone. This chain links TRBV19 with TRBJ1-6, with 7 bases lining up with TRBD1. This CDR3 spans 13 amino acids. The V and J ends lost 8 bases and 10 bases, in that order; junction bases with no gene match: 8. Germline lookup yields CDR1 LNHDA and CDR2 SQIVND (reference sequence). The DNA of the CDR3 is TGTGCCAGTCACCAGGGGGTACGGTCACCCCTCCACTTT. Translating it yields CASHQGVRSPLHF.

This chain links TRBV6-5 with TRBJ1-2, with 8 positions matching TRBD1. Germline V gene lookup returns CDR1 MNHEY and CDR2 SVGAGI. With 4 bases clipped from V and 5 bases from J, the junction kept 9 bases outside the gene matches. CDR3 length: 15 residues. The CDR3 region is CASSLTGTGRYGYTF. The CDR3 bases are TGTGCCAGCAGTTTGACCGGGACAGGTCGTTATGGCTACACCTTC.